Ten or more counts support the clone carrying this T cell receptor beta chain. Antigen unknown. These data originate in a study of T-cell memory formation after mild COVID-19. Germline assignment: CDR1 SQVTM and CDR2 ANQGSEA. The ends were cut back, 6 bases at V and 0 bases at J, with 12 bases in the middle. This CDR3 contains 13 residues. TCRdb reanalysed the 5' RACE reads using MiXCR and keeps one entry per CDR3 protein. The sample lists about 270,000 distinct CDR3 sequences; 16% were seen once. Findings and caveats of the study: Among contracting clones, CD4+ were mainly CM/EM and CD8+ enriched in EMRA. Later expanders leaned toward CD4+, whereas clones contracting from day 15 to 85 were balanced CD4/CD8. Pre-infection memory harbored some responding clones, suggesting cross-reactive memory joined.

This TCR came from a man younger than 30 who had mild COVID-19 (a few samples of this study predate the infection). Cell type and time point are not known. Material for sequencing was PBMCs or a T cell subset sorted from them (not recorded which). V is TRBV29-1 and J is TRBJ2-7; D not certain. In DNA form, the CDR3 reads TGCAGCGTCACTAACACGGCCTCCTACGAGCAGTACTTC. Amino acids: CSVTNTASYEQYF.